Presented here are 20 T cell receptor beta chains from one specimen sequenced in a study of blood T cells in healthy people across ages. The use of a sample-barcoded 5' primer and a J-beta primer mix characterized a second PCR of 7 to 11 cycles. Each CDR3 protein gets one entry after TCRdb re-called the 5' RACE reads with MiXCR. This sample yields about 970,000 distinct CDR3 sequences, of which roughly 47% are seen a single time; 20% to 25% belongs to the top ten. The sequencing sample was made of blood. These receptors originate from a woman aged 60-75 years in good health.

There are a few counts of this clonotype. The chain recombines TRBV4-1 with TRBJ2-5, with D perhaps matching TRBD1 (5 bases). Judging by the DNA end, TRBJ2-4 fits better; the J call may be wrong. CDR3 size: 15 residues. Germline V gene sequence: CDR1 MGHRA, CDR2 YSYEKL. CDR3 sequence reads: CASSRLQVTKNIQYF. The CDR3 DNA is TGCGCCAGCAGCCGCTTACAGGTCACCAAAAACATTCAGTACTTC.

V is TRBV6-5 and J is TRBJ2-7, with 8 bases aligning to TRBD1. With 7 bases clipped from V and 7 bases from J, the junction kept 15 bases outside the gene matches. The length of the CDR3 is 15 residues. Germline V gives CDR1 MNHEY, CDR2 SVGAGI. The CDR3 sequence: CASNRHGQGTREQYF. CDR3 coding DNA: TGTGCCAGCAACCGACACGGACAGGGCACTCGGGAGCAGTACTTC.

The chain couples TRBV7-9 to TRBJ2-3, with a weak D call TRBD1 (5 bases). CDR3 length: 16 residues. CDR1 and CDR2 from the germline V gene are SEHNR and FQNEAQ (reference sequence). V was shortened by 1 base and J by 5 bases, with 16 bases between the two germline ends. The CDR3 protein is CASSLGQSTAKDTQYF. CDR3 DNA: TGTGCCAGCAGCTTAGGACAATCGACAGCCAAAGATACGCAGTATTTT.

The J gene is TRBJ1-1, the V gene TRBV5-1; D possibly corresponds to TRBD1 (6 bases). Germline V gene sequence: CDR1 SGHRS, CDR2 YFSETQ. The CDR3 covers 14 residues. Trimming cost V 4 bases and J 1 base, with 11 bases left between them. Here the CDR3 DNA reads TGCGCCAGCAGCGATCAGGGGCCGAACACTGAAGCTTTCTTT. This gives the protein CASSDQGPNTEAFF.

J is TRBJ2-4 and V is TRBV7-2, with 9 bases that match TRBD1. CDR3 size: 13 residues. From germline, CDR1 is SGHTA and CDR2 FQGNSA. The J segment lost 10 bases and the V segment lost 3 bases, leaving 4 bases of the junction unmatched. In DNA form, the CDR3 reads TGTGCCAGCAGCTTTGGACAGGGGAATATTCAGTACTTC. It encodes CASSFGQGNIQYF.

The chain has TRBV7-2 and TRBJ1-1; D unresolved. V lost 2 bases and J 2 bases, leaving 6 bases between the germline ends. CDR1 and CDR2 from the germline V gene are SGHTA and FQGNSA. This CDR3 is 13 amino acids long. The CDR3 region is CASSLTSNTEAFF. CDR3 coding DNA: TGTGCCAGCAGCTTAACATCAAACACTGAAGCTTTCTTT. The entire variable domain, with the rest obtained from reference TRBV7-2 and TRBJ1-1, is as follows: GAGVSQSPSNKVTEKGKDVELRCDPISGHTALYWYRQSLGQGLEFLIYFQGNSAPDKSGLPSDRFSAERTGGSVSTLTIQRTQQEDSAVYLCASSLTSNTEAFFGQGTRLTVV.

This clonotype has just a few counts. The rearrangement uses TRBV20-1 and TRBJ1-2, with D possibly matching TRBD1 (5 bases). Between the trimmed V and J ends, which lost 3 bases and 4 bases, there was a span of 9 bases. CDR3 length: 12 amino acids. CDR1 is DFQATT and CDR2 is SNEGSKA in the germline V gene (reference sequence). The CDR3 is CSARRGIYGYTF. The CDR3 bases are TGCAGTGCTAGGCGGGGGATCTATGGCTACACCTTC.

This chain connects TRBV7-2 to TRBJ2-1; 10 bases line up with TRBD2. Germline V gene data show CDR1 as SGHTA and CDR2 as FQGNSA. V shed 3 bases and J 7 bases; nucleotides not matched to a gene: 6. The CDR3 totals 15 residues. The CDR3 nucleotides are TGTGCCAGCAGCTTTGCTAGCGGGAGTTGGAATGAGCAGTTCTTC. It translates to CASSFASGSWNEQFF.

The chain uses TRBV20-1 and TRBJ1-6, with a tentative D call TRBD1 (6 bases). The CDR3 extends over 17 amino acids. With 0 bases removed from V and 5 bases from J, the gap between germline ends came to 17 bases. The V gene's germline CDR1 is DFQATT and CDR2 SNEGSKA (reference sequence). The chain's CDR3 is CSARDLPGVKNNSPLHF. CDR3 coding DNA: TGCAGTGCTAGAGATCTACCAGGGGTGAAGAATAATTCACCCCTCCACTTT.

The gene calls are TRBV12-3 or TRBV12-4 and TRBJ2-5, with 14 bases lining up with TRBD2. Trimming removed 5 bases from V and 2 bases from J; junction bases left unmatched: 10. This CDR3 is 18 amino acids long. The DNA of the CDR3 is TGTGCCAGCAGTCGGGGACTAGCGGGAGCGGCGTTGCAAGAGACCCAGTACTTC. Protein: CASSRGLAGAALQETQYF.

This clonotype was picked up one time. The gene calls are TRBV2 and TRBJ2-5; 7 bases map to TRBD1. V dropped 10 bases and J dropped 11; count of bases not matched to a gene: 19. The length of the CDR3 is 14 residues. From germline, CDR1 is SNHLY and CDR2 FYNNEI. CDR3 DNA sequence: TGTGCCATACGGACAGGATTCTCGGGCAATGAGCAGTACTTC. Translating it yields CAIRTGFSGNEQYF.

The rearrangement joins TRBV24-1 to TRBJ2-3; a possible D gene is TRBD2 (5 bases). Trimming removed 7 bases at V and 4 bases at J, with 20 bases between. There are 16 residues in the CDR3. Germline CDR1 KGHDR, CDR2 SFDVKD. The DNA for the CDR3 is TGTGCCACCAGCCCAGGCGAGCTAGCTCTCCCAGATACGCAGTATTTT. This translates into CATSPGELALPDTQYF.

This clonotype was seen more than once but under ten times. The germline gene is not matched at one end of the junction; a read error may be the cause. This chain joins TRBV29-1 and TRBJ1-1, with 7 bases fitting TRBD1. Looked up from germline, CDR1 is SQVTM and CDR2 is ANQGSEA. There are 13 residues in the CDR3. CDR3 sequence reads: CSVEGGRYTEAFF. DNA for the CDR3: TGCAGCGTCGAAGGGGGCAGGTACACTGAAGCTTTCTTT. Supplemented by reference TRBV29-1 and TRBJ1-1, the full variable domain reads SAVISQKPSRDICQRGTSLTIQCQVDSQVTMMFWYRQQPGQSLTLIATANQGSEATYESGFVIDKFPISRPNLTFSTLTVSNMSPEDSSIYLCSVEGGRYTEAFFGQGTRLTVV.

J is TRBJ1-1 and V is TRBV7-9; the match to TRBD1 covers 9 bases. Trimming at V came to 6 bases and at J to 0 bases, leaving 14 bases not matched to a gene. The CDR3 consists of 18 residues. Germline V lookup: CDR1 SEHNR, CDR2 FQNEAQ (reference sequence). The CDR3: CASRPRDRVRGMNTEAFF. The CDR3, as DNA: TGTGCCAGCAGACCCAGGGACAGGGTGCGTGGCATGAACACTGAAGCTTTCTTT.

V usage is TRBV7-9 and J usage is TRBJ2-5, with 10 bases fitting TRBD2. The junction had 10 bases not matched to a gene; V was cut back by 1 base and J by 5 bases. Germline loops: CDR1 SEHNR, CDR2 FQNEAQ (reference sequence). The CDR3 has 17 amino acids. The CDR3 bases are TGTGCCAGCAGCTTAGTGGGGGGACTAGCGCCGAGGGAGACCCAGTACTTC. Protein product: CASSLVGGLAPRETQYF.

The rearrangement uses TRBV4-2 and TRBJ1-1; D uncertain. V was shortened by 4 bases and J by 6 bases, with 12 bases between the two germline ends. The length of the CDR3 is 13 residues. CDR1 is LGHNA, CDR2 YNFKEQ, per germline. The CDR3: CASSPFTAAEAFF. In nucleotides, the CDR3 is TGTGCCAGCAGCCCCTTCACTGCTGCTGAAGCTTTCTTT.

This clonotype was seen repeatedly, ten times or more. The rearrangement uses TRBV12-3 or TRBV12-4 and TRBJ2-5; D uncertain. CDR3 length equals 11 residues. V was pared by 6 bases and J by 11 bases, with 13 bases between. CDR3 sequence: CASSPRDEQYF. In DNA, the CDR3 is TGTGCCAGCAGCCCAAGGGATGAGCAGTACTTC.

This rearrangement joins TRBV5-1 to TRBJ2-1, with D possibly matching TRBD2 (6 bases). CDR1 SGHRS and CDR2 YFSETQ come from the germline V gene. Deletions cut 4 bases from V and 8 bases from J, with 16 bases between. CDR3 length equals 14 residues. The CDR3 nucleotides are TGCGCCAGCAGCCAAACGATAACGGGGGATGAGCAGTTCTTC. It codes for CASSQTITGDEQFF.

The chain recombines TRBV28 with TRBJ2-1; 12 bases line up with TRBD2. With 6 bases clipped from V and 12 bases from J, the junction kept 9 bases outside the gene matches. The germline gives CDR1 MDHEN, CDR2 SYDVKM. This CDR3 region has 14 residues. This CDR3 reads CASRPRLAGVGQFF. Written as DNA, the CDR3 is TGTGCCAGCAGGCCAAGACTAGCGGGAGTTGGGCAGTTCTTC.

The CDR3 DNA sequence: TGCGCCAGCAGTGAGACGACAGCCTACGAGCAGTACTTC. This gives the protein CASSETTAYEQYF. J is TRBJ2-7 and V is TRBV10-1; TRBD1 might be the D (5 bases). V lost 2 bases, J lost 2 bases, and 7 bases lay in between. The CDR3 contains 13 residues. CDR1 is WNHNN, CDR2 SYGVQD, per germline (reference sequence).